These 17 T cell receptor beta chains originate from one sample sequenced in a study of preoperative IRX-2 immunotherapy in early breast cancer. This sample's treatment: preoperative locoregional IRX-2 cytokine immunotherapy. Libraries were prepared by immunoSEQ multiplex PCR; TCRdb keeps only in-frame clonotypes and omits some of them. The sample holds 25,000 to 35,000 clones, under 90% seen once. Collection of the sample occurred from a patient treated with IRX-2 immunotherapy. The receptors stem from a human donor with breast cancer.

The V and J genes are TRBV14 and TRBJ1-4; D is uncertain. CDR1 and CDR2 (germline): SGHDN, FVKESK. The CDR3 consists of 14 residues. V was cut by 2 bases and J by 5 bases, with 9 bases left in between. The CDR3 sequence is CASSQTNLNEKLFF. As DNA, the CDR3 is TGTGCCAGCAGCCAAACTAACCTGAATGAAAAACTGTTTTTT. Filled out from reference TRBV14 and TRBJ1-4, the complete variable domain reads EAGVTQFPSHSVIEKGQTVTLRCDPISGHDNLYWYRRVMGKEIKFLLHFVKESKQDESGMPNNRFLAERTGGTYSTLKVQPAELEDSGVYFCASSQTNLNEKLFFGSGTQLSVL.

V gene TRBV5-1 combines with J gene TRBJ2-5; perhaps TRBD1 as D (6 bases). CDR3 length: 16 residues. V lost 4 bases, J lost 4 bases, and 20 bases lay in between. Germline CDR1 and CDR2: SGHRS and YFSETQ. The CDR3 DNA reads as TGCGCCAGCAGCGCACAGGGCGGTTGGGTTGGAGAGACCCAGTACTTC. Translating it yields CASSAQGGWVGETQYF.

The V and J genes are TRBV6-8 and TRBJ1-1; tentative D call: TRBD1 (6 bases). Deletions cut 5 bases from V and 0 bases from J, with 13 bases between. The germline gives CDR1 MNHGY, CDR2 SAAAGT. CDR3 length: 15 amino acids. The CDR3 DNA is TGTGCCAGCAGTCCCCCGGGGGCAATGAACACTGAAGCTTTCTTT. The encoded protein is CASSPPGAMNTEAFF.

J is TRBJ1-1 and V is TRBV28; D uncertain. Deletions cut 3 bases from V and 7 bases from J, with 9 bases between. CDR3 length equals 12 residues. Germline assignment: CDR1 MDHEN and CDR2 SYDVKM. The CDR3 sequence: CASSFLGDEAFF. In DNA form, the CDR3 reads TGTGCCAGCAGTTTCCTTGGGGATGAAGCTTTCTTT.

The rearrangement joins TRBV6-8 to TRBJ1-6; the D gene is possibly TRBD1 (5 bases). CDR1 MNHGY and CDR2 SAAAGT come from the germline V gene. Trimming shortened V by 6 bases and J by 8 bases, and 17 bases separated the two germline ends. The CDR3 is made up of 15 amino acids. CDR3 in amino acids: CASRDTGLGDSPLHF. CDR3 coding DNA: TGTGCCAGCAGGGATACGGGGTTGGGGGATTCACCCCTCCACTTT.

This clone was observed a single time. The chain is built from TRBV6-8 and TRBJ1-2; 11 nucleotides align to TRBD1. The CDR3 contains 17 residues. Germline V gene data show CDR1 as MNHGY and CDR2 as SAAAGT. Trimming cost V 5 bases and J 4 bases; bases outside gene matches: 12. The CDR3: CASSRGGQGAESYGYTF. The CDR3 DNA follows: TGTGCCAGCAGTCGTGGAGGACAGGGGGCCGAGAGCTATGGCTACACCTTC.

For the CDR3, the DNA is TGTGCCAGTAGTGGGGGCGCTGGGTTTCAAGGACAGCCCCAGCATTTT. It yields the protein CASSGGAGFQGQPQHF. The V gene is TRBV19, the J gene TRBJ1-5; D may be TRBD1 (6 bases). The CDR3 spans 16 residues. Germline V gives CDR1 LNHDA, CDR2 SQIVND (reference sequence). V was cut by 5 bases and J by 7 bases, with 21 bases left in between.

The V call is TRBV29-1, the J call TRBJ1-1; 7 bases line up with TRBD1. Germline CDR1 and CDR2: SQVTM and ANQGSEA. The CDR3 extends over 14 amino acids. J was trimmed by 2 bases and V by 5 bases; bases with no gene match: 8. The DNA of the CDR3 is TGCAGCGTTCTCGTCTGGGACAGAAACACTGAAGCTTTCTTT. Protein product: CSVLVWDRNTEAFF.

The rearrangement uses TRBV11-3 and TRBJ2-7; TRBD2 aligns across 8 bases. Germline CDR1 reads SGHNT; CDR2 reads YENEEA. Trimming removed 4 bases from V and 7 bases from J; junction bases left unmatched: 9. CDR3 size: 14 residues. CDR3 amino acids: CASSSGTRGREQYF. CDR3 coding DNA: TGTGCCAGCAGCTCCGGGACTAGGGGAAGGGAGCAGTACTTC.

The gene calls are TRBV18 and TRBJ2-6, with a tentative D call TRBD2 (5 bases). The CDR3 sequence is 13 residues long. CDR1 KGHSH and CDR2 LQKENI come from the germline V gene. Trimming pared 5 bases from V and 4 bases from J, leaving 6 bases between. DNA of the CDR3: TGTGCCAGCTCATCTAGCGGGGCCAACGTCCTGACTTTC. Protein: CASSSSGANVLTF.

This chain links TRBV28 with TRBJ2-5, with 12 nucleotides matching TRBD2. The V segment lost 3 bases and the J segment 2 bases; nucleotides outside the gene matches: 13. This CDR3 has 19 amino acids. Germline assignment: CDR1 MDHEN and CDR2 SYDVKM. CDR3 DNA sequence: TGTGCCAGCAGTTTCTGGCCCGGGGCTAGCGGGAGGGAACAAGAGACCCAGTACTTC. Its translation is CASSFWPGASGREQETQYF. The complete variable domain, with remaining parts taken from reference TRBV28 and TRBJ2-5, reads DVKVTQSSRYLVKRTGEKVFLECVQDMDHENMFWYRQDPGLGLRLIYFSYDVKMKEKGDIPEGYSVSREKKERFSLILESASTNQTSMYLCASSFWPGASGREQETQYFGPGTRLLVL.

The V and J genes are TRBV11-3 and TRBJ2-3; D is undetermined. This CDR3 contains 15 residues. V was trimmed by 4 bases and J by 2 bases, leaving 13 bases between them. Germline CDR1 reads SGHNT; CDR2 reads YENEEA. CDR3 amino acids: CASSSRRTLTDTQYF. The CDR3, as DNA: TGTGCCAGCAGCTCAAGACGGACCCTCACAGATACGCAGTATTTT. Based on the CDR3 plus reference TRBV11-3 and TRBJ2-3, the full variable domain is EAGVVQSPRYKIIEKKQPVAFWCNPISGHNTLYWYLQNLGQGPELLIRYENEEAVDDSQLPKDRFSAERLKGVDSTLKIQPAELGDSAVYLCASSSRRTLTDTQYFGPGTRLTVL.

V is TRBV11-3 and J is TRBJ1-1; possibly TRBD1 for D (5 bases). V lost 2 bases and J lost 6, with 16 bases in between. In germline, CDR1 is SGHNT, CDR2 YENEEA. The CDR3 loop spans 15 amino acids. The CDR3 DNA follows: TGTGCCAGCAGCTTATCCCACCGCCGGGGCGCTGAAGCTTTCTTT. This translates into CASSLSHRRGAEAFF.

V gene TRBV18 combines with J gene TRBJ2-7, with D possibly being TRBD2 (5 bases). Trimming shortened V by 2 bases and J by 0 bases, and 11 bases separated the two germline ends. The CDR3 totals 15 residues. The V gene's germline CDR1 is KGHSH and CDR2 LQKENI. DNA of the CDR3: TGTGCCAGCTCACCAAAGGCGACTACCTCCTACGAGCAGTACTTC. Protein sequence: CASSPKATTSYEQYF.

The chain employs TRBV11-3 and TRBJ1-6; D is undetermined. The V end lost 2 bases, the J end lost 6 bases, and 14 bases lay between the germline ends. There are 16 residues in the CDR3. Per the germline V gene, CDR1 is SGHNT and CDR2 is YENEEA. The CDR3 DNA sequence: TGTGCCAGCAGCTTAATGGGTGCAGTAACTAATTCACCCCTCCACTTT. This translates into CASSLMGAVTNSPLHF.

The chain joins TRBV5-1 to TRBJ1-4; D is ambiguous. CDR1 is SGHRS, CDR2 YFSETQ, per germline. The CDR3 is 15 amino acids. V was trimmed by 3 bases and J by 0 bases, leaving 9 bases between them. The CDR3 reads CASSSTGTTNEKLFF. The CDR3 DNA reads as TGCGCCAGCAGCTCGACCGGGACAACTAATGAAAAACTGTTTTTT.

J is TRBJ2-5 and V is TRBV19; no clear D. Trimming stripped 4 bases from V and 4 bases from J, with 16 bases between. The V gene's germline CDR1 is LNHDA and CDR2 SQIVND (reference sequence). The CDR3 is 15 amino acids. The DNA of the CDR3 is TGTGCCAGTAGTAAACCAGGCCCCCCAGGAGAGACCCAGTACTTC. Protein sequence: CASSKPGPPGETQYF.